The source of this TCR beta chain is a study of T cell changes during pregnancy in multiple sclerosis. The junction had 0 bases not matched to a gene; V was cut back by 3 bases and J by 0 bases. The CDR3 totals 14 residues. Germline loops: CDR1 SGHTA, CDR2 FQGNSA. Sequencing used immunoSEQ multiplex PCR; TCRdb keeps in-frame clones, though not all of them. The table has about 40,000 clones, around 94% seen once. This sample comprised peripheral blood, obtained in the third trimester of pregnancy. The sequence was obtained from a female donor with multiple sclerosis, enrolled in a pregnancy study. V usage is TRBV7-2 and J usage is TRBJ2-7; 9 bases line up with TRBD2. CDR3 residues: CASSLTSGSYEQYF. Here the CDR3 DNA reads TGTGCCAGCAGCTTGACTAGCGGCTCCTACGAGCAGTACTTC.